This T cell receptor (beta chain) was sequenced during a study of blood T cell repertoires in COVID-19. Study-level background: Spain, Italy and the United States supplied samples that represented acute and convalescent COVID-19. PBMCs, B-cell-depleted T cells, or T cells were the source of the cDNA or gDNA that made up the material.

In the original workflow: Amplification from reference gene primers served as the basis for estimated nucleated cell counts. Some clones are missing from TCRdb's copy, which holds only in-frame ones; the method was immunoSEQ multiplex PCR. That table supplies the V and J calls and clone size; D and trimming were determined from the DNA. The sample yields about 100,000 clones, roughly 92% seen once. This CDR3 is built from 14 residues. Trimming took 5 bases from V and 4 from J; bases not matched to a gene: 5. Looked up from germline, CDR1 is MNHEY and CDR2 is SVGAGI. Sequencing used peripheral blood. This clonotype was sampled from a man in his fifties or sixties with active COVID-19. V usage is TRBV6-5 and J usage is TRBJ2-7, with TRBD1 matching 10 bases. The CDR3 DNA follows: TGTGCCAGCAGTCAGACAGGGGGCGGGTACGAGCAGTACGTC. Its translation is CASSQTGGGYEQYV.